This record looks at one TCR beta chain sequence and its context. The sample holds one count of this clone. Its specific antigen is unknown. No per-base quality is available; no much larger clone lies one base away. Sorted unstimulated T cells, along with proliferating T cells recovered from mixed lymphocyte reactions, underwent TCRbeta CDR3 sequencing. Fresh whole blood from approximately ten HLA-typed healthy donors was used to isolate PBMCs. Libraries were made using the immunoSEQ multiplex PCR assay. Each sample had 90,000 to 100,000 TCR templates assayed by the deep sequencing platform. Genomic DNA extracted from sorted T cells was used for TCRbeta CDR3 sequencing. The paper's data handling went like this. The R programming language was used for the clonal analysis of the TCRbeta CDR3 data. Unstimulated samples were compared with post-reaction CFSE-low samples to define alloreactive CD4+ and CD8+ clones. Alloreactive CD4+ clones were assigned to regulatory or non-regulatory origin by matching sequences to sorted unstimulated Treg and non-Treg repertoires. TCRdb limited this immuneACCESS table to in-frame rearrangements with V and J called. A share of clones is missing; checked studies link under half to unresolved V genes, and the rest is unexplained. From that table come the V and J calls and clone size; the DNA was used to work out D and trimming. The table for this sample lists some 97,000 clones; 75% to 95% of them were counted only once. About 2.6% of the sample is held by the ten biggest clonotypes.

These data are taken from a study of siplizumab effects on memory and regulatory T cells (dated by TCRdb to 2018 to 2020). General notes on the study: The study examined how the anti-CD2 antibody siplizumab affects alloreactive T-cell subsets in allogeneic mixed lymphocyte reactions built from human PBMCs. The research as a whole found: Whether proliferating Tregs from siplizumab cultures were suppressive was not functionally confirmed. Siplizumab significantly lowered the cumulative frequency of alloreactive sequences that could be traced to unstimulated CD4+ memory T cells. In reactions with siplizumab, an average of 68.8% of mappable alloreactive CD4+ clones were Treg-derived, compared with approximately 29% in control reactions. Because sequences at frequencies below about 10^-5 were poorly captured, only a minor fraction of alloreactive clones could be mapped back to unstimulated subsets. Roughly 75-95% of proliferating CD4+ or CD8+ clones could not be assigned a naive or memory phenotype. Greater diversity appeared to be present in unstimulated naive T cells than in memory T cells, and a substantial contribution to the alloresponse seemed to be made by naive cells.

This receptor was taken from a human donor in good health. Some clones in this sample may be carry-over from other donors' samples. The sample taken for sequencing was CD4+ T cells sorted from blood.

The CDR3 corresponds to CASSLGTGTQETQYF. The nucleotide sequence reads TGTGCCAGCAGCCTCGGGACAGGGACCCAGGAGACCCAGTACTTC. This chain joins TRBV5-4 to TRBJ2-5, and TRBD1 aligns with 9 junction nucleotides. Here V drops 4 bases and J drops 5 bases, and the junction holds 9 bases not matched to any gene. The germline V gene encodes CDR1 SGHNT and CDR2 YYREEE (reference sequence). The CDR3 covers 15 residues, taking in both the cysteine and the phenylalanine. Only the CDR3 DNA is retained, 45 bases long and in frame from the first base.